This TCR beta chain was retrieved from a study of cytomegalovirus exposure and HLA in healthy donors. Researchers ran the PCR with 60 Vbeta and 13 Jbeta primers. Clones were sequenced by immunoSEQ multiplex PCR, and TCRdb holds only the in-frame ones, with some missing. Found here are some 150,000 clones, 78% of them singletons; the top ten hold 2.5% to 3.5%. Notes on the study in general: Previously analyzed data showed that most TCR beta V segments were productive at a frequency of about 87% or about 30%. Cytomegalovirus association was listed for 164 TCR beta chains.

V shed 0 bases and J shed 9 bases, with 12 bases lying between them. Germline lookup yields CDR1 SGHNT and CDR2 YENEEA. This CDR3 has 14 residues. As for this clone: The antigen remains undetermined.

The rearrangement joins TRBV11-3 to TRBJ2-1; TRBD2 might be the D (5 bases). The TCR sequence derives from a man aged 40-50 years in good health and CMV-seropositive. The specimen was PBMCs. The CDR3 nucleotides are TGTGCCAGCAGCTTAGATCCGACACGGGGTGAGCAGTTCTTC. Protein: CASSLDPTRGEQFF.